The 21 T cell receptor beta chains below all came from one sample that was sequenced in a study of OX40 agonist ivuxolimab in advanced cancers. The library was obtained by the immunoSEQ multiplex PCR assay. This immuneACCESS table, as held by TCRdb, lists in-frame sequences with V and J called but not all clones. Of the missing ones, under half trace to an unresolved V gene in checked studies; the others have no known cause. The sample table contains 30,000 to 40,000 clones; only one count was recorded for around 85% of them. The ten top clones hold roughly 14% of the sample. The specimen comprised CD4+ or CD8+ T cells sorted from blood, sampled in a trial of the OX40 agonist ivuxolimab. These receptors all come from an adult with an advanced solid tumor such as melanoma, head and neck, liver or kidney cancer.

The chain combines TRBV4-2 with TRBJ2-1, with TRBD2 matching over 13 bases. Trimming cost V 4 bases and J 5 bases; bases outside gene matches: 2. CDR3 length: 15 amino acids. Germline lookup yields CDR1 LGHNA and CDR2 YNFKEQ. Here the CDR3 DNA reads TGTGCCAGCAGCCTTGGACTAGCGGGGGACAATGAGCAGTTCTTC. It encodes CASSLGLAGDNEQFF.

The chain recombines TRBV5-1 with TRBJ2-3, with a possible D match to TRBD1 (6 bases). V lost 2 bases and J lost 6, with 13 bases in between. The CDR3 covers 14 residues. Germline values: CDR1 SGHRS, CDR2 YFSETQ. As DNA, the CDR3 is TGCGCCAGCAGCTTACAGGGATTTCGGGATACGCAGTATTTT. Its translation is CASSLQGFRDTQYF.

The CDR3 loop is CASSWGGRTSGNEQFF. The CDR3 coding sequence is TGCGCCAGCAGCTGGGGAGGTCGGACTAGTGGCAATGAGCAGTTCTTC. The chain has TRBV5-1 and TRBJ2-1; 7 bases are a match to TRBD2. Germline assignment: CDR1 SGHRS and CDR2 YFSETQ. V shed 3 bases, J shed 6 bases, and the junction held 12 bases outside the gene matches. The CDR3 runs 16 residues.

The gene calls are TRBV11-1 and TRBJ2-7; TRBD1 agrees at 8 bases. V shed 4 bases and J 5 bases; nucleotides not matched to a gene: 13. The CDR3 is 16 residues long. Germline V CDR1 and CDR2: SGHAT, FQDESV (reference sequence). CDR3 sequence (DNA): TGTGCCAGCAGCTCCCTCCGAGGACAGGGAAAGAACGAGCAGTACTTC. Translating it yields CASSSLRGQGKNEQYF.

The chain uses TRBV7-2 and TRBJ2-7, with D possibly being TRBD1 (5 bases). Per germline, CDR1 SGHTA and CDR2 FQGNSA. Trimming shortened V by 2 bases and J by 7 bases, and 18 bases separated the two germline ends. The CDR3 loop spans 15 amino acids. The CDR3 bases are TGTGCCAGCAGCTTACAGGGAAGGGAAGGTGAGGAGCAGTACTTC. Translated, it gives CASSLQGREGEEQYF.

The V and J genes are TRBV19 and TRBJ1-5; maybe TRBD1 (5 bases). V was shortened by 7 bases and J by 6 bases, with 28 bases between the two germline ends. There are 18 residues in the CDR3. The germline V gene encodes CDR1 LNHDA and CDR2 SQIVND (reference sequence). CDR3 bases: TGTGCCAGTACCAATCGGGGCTCGGGACGGGGCTATAGTCAGCCCCAGCATTTT. This codes for CASTNRGSGRGYSQPQHF.

The DNA of the CDR3 is TGTGCCAGCAGCTTAATCCCTAGCGGGGACAATGAGCAGTTCTTC. The encoded protein is CASSLIPSGDNEQFF. This sequence joins TRBV7-9 and TRBJ2-1; TRBD2 matches at 9 bases. Trimming cost V 2 bases and J 5 bases; bases outside gene matches: 4. The length of the CDR3 is 15 residues. CDR1 is SEHNR, CDR2 FQNEAQ, per germline (reference sequence).

The chain links TRBV19 to TRBJ1-5; D is perhaps TRBD1 (6 bases). V lost 7 bases, J lost 5 bases, and 18 bases lay in between. The CDR3 is 15 amino acids. CDR1 is LNHDA, CDR2 SQIVND, per germline (reference sequence). Here the CDR3 reads CASKGPGAAYQPQHF. The CDR3 region has the DNA TGTGCCAGTAAGGGCCCGGGGGCGGCCTATCAGCCCCAGCATTTT.

This clone was seen more than once but under ten times. The CDR3 loop reads CASSLALQGVPGNTIYF. CDR3 nucleotide sequence: TGTGCCAGCAGCTTAGCTTTACAGGGAGTCCCTGGAAACACCATATATTTT. V gene TRBV7-9 combines with J gene TRBJ1-3; TRBD1 is a possible D gene (6 bases). Germline CDR1 SEHNR, CDR2 FQNEAQ (reference sequence). The CDR3 is 17 amino acids. Trimming shortened V by 0 bases and J by 2 bases, and 14 bases separated the two germline ends.

This clone is labeled as medium-sized. The chain joins TRBV5-1 to TRBJ2-3; no clear D gene. The V gene lost 7 bases and the J gene lost 0 bases, with 12 bases spanning the gap. Germline assignment: CDR1 SGHRS and CDR2 YFSETQ. There are 14 residues in the CDR3. CDR3 DNA sequence: TGCGCCAGCCAGGCTAGAACTAGCACAGATACGCAGTATTTT. Protein sequence: CASQARTSTDTQYF.

The chain employs TRBV19 and TRBJ1-5, with D uncertain. V lost 5 bases and J 7 bases, leaving 12 bases between the germline ends. CDR1 is LNHDA and CDR2 is SQIVND in the germline V gene (reference sequence). The length of the CDR3 is 13 residues. Here the CDR3 reads CASSYGEKQPQHF. CDR3 in DNA: TGTGCCAGTAGTTACGGGGAAAAACAGCCCCAGCATTTT.

The chain employs TRBV19 and TRBJ1-5, with D hard to call. From germline, CDR1 is LNHDA and CDR2 SQIVND (reference sequence). The CDR3 is 15 residues long. Trimming shortened V by 4 bases and J by 1 base, and 11 bases separated the two germline ends. In nucleotides, the CDR3 is TGTGCCAGTAGTACCCTCGATAGCAGCAATCAGCCCCAGCATTTT. Translating gives CASSTLDSSNQPQHF.

The V gene is TRBV30, the J gene TRBJ2-3; the D gene could be TRBD1 or TRBD2 (6 bases each). Trimming removed 5 bases from V and 1 base from J, with 13 bases in between. Germline loops: CDR1 GTSNPN, CDR2 SVGIG (reference sequence). The CDR3 has 14 amino acids. The CDR3 loop is CAWGGGTGTDTQYF. CDR3 sequence (DNA): TGTGCCTGGGGAGGGGGGACCGGCACAGATACGCAGTATTTT.

The chain has TRBV6-1 and TRBJ1-1; unclear D gene. This CDR3 region has 13 residues. Per the germline V gene, CDR1 is MNHNS and CDR2 is SASEGT. V was pared by 4 bases and J by 0 bases, with 6 bases between. CDR3 residues: CASSVRMNTEAFF. In DNA form, the CDR3 reads TGTGCCAGCAGTGTGCGTATGAACACTGAAGCTTTCTTT.

The J gene is TRBJ1-4, the V gene TRBV28, with D possibly being TRBD1 (6 bases). CDR3 size: 16 residues. Trimming removed 3 bases from V and 8 bases from J, with 19 bases in between. The germline gives CDR1 MDHEN, CDR2 SYDVKM. Here the CDR3 reads CASSFPQGQREEKLFF. The DNA for the CDR3 is TGTGCCAGCAGTTTCCCGCAGGGGCAGAGAGAAGAAAAACTGTTTTTT.

The chain recombines TRBV7-9 with TRBJ1-4; TRBD1 matches at 8 bases. From germline, CDR1 is SEHNR and CDR2 FQNEAQ (reference sequence). V was pared by 3 bases and J by 4 bases, with 1 base of the junction left unmatched. The CDR3 is made up of 14 amino acids. This chain's CDR3 is CASSFGQGNEKLFF. The CDR3 DNA sequence: TGTGCCAGCAGCTTTGGACAGGGTAATGAAAAACTGTTTTTT.

The chain employs TRBV7-2 and TRBJ2-5, with 12 bases identical to TRBD2. The CDR3 is 16 residues long. From germline, CDR1 is SGHTA and CDR2 FQGNSA. V dropped 9 bases and J dropped 4; count of bases not matched to a gene: 12. CDR3 amino acids: CASSPSTGLAGETQYF. DNA for the CDR3: TGTGCCAGTAGTCCTTCAACGGGACTAGCGGGAGAGACCCAGTACTTC.

The genes are TRBV18 and TRBJ1-1; weak D call: TRBD1 (5 bases). Germline loops: CDR1 KGHSH, CDR2 LQKENI. CDR3 length: 16 amino acids. V gave up 4 bases and J gave up 1 base, with 16 bases separating them. The CDR3 protein is CASSLTEIQGNTEAFF. CDR3 nucleotide sequence: TGTGCCAGCTCACTCACGGAAATTCAGGGGAACACTGAAGCTTTCTTT.

The V and J genes are TRBV5-1 and TRBJ1-1, with D hard to call. Germline V CDR1 and CDR2: SGHRS, YFSETQ. The V end lost 0 bases, the J end lost 6 bases, and 12 bases lay between the germline ends. The CDR3 covers 14 residues. The CDR3 region is CASSLAKTSAEAFF. The CDR3 nucleotides read TGCGCCAGCAGCTTGGCCAAGACGAGCGCTGAAGCTTTCTTT.

This clone was observed a handful of times. The genes are TRBV6-5 and TRBJ1-1; 8 nucleotides match TRBD1. The CDR3 length is 14 residues. Germline values: CDR1 MNHEY, CDR2 SVGAGI. Trimming cost V 7 bases and J 8 bases; bases outside gene matches: 12. The CDR3: CASILIDRGGEAFF. In nucleotides, the CDR3 is TGTGCCAGCATTCTAATTGACAGGGGCGGAGAAGCTTTCTTT.

J is TRBJ2-2 and V is TRBV5-1, with D possibly TRBD2 on 6 matching bases. V gave up 3 bases and J gave up 6 bases, with 15 bases separating them. The CDR3 spans 15 residues. CDR1 SGHRS and CDR2 YFSETQ come from the germline V gene. The CDR3, as DNA: TGCGCCAGCAGCTCTCGGGACTCCATCTCCGGGGAGCTGTTTTTT. It specifies CASSSRDSISGELFF.